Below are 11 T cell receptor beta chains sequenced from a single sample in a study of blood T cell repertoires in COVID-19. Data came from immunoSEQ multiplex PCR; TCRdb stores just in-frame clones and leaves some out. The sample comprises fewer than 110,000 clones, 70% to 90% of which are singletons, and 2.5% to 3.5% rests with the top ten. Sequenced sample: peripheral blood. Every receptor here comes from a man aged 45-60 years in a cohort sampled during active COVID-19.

This CDR3 reads CASSRQAPSSGANVLTF. In nucleotides, the CDR3 is TGTGCCAGTAGTAGACAGGCCCCATCCTCTGGGGCCAACGTCCTGACTTTC. The chain combines TRBV19 with TRBJ2-6, with D perhaps matching TRBD1 (6 bases). This CDR3 comprises 17 residues. Trimming pared 4 bases from V and 0 bases from J, leaving 13 bases between. The germline gives CDR1 LNHDA, CDR2 SQIVND (reference sequence).

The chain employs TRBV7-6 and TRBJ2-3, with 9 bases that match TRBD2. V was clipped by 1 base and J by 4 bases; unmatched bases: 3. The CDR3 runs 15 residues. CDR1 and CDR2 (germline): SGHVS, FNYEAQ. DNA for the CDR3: TGTGCCAGCAGCTTAGAAGCGGGGGGCCCAGATACGCAGTATTTT. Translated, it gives CASSLEAGGPDTQYF.

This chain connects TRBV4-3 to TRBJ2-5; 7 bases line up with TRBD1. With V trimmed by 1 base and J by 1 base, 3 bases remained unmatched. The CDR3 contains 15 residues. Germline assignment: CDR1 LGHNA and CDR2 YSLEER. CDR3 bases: TGCGCCAGCAGCCAAGCAACAGGGGCCCAAGAGACCCAGTACTTC. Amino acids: CASSQATGAQETQYF.

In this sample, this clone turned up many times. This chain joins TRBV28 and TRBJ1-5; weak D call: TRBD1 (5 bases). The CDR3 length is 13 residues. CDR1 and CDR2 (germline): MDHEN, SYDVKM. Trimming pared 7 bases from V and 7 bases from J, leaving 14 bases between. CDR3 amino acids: CASTLGGMQPQHF. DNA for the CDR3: TGTGCCAGCACGCTTGGGGGGATGCAGCCCCAGCATTTT.

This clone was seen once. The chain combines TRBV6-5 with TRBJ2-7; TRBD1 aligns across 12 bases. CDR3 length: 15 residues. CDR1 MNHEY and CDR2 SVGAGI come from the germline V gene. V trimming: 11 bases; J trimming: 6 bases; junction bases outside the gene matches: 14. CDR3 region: CALRAAGTGGREQYF. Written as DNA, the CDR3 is TGTGCCCTCCGCGCCGCGGGGACAGGGGGCCGCGAGCAGTACTTC.

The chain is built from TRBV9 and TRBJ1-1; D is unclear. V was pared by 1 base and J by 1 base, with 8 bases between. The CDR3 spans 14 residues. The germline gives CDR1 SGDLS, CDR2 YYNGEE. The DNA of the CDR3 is TGTGCCAGCAGCGTAACGATCGGGAACACTGAAGCTTTCTTT. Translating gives CASSVTIGNTEAFF. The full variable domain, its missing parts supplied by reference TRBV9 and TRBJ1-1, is DSGVTQTPKHLITATGQRVTLRCSPRSGDLSVYWYQQSLDQGLQFLIQYYNGEERAKGNILERFSAQQFPDLHSELNLSSLELGDSALYFCASSVTIGNTEAFFGQGTRLTVV.

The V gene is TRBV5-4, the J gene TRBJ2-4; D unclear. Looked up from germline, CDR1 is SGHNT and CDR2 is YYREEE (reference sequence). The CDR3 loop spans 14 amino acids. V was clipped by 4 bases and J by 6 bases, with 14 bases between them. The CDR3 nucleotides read TGTGCCAGCAGCCAACTGGAGATCGGAAACATTCAGTACTTC. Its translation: CASSQLEIGNIQYF.

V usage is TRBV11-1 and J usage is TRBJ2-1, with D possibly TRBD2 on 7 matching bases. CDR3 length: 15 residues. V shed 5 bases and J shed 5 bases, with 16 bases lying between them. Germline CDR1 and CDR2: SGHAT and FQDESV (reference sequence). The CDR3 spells CASSPLGGRDNEQFF. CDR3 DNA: TGTGCCAGCAGCCCACTCGGGGGGCGCGACAATGAGCAGTTCTTC.

The CDR3 region has the DNA TGTGCCAGCAGCGTAGACAGGGGGCGAGATACGCAGTATTTT. Translation gives CASSVDRGRDTQYF. The chain is built from TRBV9 and TRBJ2-3; TRBD1 aligns across 9 bases. CDR1 and CDR2 (germline): SGDLS, YYNGEE. V lost 0 bases and J lost 5; bases outside the gene matches: 1. The CDR3 spans 14 residues. Filled out from reference TRBV9 and TRBJ2-3, the complete variable domain reads DSGVTQTPKHLITATGQRVTLRCSPRSGDLSVYWYQQSLDQGLQFLIQYYNGEERAKGNILERFSAQQFPDLHSELNLSSLELGDSALYFCASSVDRGRDTQYFGPGTRLTVL.

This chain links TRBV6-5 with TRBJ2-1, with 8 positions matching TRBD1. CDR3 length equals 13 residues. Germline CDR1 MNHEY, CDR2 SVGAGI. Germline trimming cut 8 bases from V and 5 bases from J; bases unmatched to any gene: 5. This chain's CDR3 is CASGRGLDNEQFF. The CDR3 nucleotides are TGTGCCAGCGGCAGGGGGCTCGACAATGAGCAGTTCTTC.

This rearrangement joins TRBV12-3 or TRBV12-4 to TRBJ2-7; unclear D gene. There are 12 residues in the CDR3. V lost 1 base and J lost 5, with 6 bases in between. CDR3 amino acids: CASSLGRHEQYF. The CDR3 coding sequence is TGTGCCAGCAGTTTAGGCAGGCACGAGCAGTACTTC.